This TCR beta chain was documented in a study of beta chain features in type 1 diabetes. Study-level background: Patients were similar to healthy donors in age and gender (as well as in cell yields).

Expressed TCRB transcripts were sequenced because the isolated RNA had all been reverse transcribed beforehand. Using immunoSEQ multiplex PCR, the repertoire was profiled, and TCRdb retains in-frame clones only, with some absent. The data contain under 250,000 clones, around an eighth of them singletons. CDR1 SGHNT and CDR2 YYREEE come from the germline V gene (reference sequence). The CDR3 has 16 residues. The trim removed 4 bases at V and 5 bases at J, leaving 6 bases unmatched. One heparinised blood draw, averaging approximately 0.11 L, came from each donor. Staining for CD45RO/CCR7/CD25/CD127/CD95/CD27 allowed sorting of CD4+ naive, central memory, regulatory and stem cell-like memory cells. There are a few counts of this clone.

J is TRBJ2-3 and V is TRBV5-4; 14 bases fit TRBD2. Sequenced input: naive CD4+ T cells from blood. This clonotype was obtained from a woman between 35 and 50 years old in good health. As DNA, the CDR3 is TGTGCCAGCAGCCTGGGACTAGCGGGGGTATTAGATACGCAGTATTTT. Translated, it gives CASSLGLAGVLDTQYF.